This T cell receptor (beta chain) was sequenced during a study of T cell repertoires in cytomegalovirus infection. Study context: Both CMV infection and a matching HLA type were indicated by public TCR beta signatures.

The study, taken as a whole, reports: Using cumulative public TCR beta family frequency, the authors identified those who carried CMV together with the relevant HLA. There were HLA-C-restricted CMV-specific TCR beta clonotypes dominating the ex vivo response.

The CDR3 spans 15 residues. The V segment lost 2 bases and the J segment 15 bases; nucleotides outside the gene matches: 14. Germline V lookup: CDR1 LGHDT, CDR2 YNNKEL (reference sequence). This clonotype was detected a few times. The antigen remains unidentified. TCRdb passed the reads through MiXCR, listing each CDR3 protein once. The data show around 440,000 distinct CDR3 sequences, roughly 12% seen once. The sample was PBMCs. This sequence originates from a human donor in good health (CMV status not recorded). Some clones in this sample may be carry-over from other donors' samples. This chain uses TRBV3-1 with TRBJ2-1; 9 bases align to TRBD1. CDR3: CASSQLPGQGSPGFF. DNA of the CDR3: TGTGCCAGCAGCCAATTACCGGGACAGGGTTCCCCGGGGTTCTTC.